This TCR beta chain came from a study of identical twins. Germline CDR1 is LGHNT and CDR2 is FRNRAP. The CDR3 totals 16 residues. Trimming took 5 bases from V and 4 from J, leaving 15 bases between them. TCRdb processed the 5' RACE reads anew with MiXCR; each CDR3 protein has one entry. The sample lists 450,000 to 650,000 distinct CDR3 sequences; about 16% were seen once. A further study also used this sample, focusing on yellow fever vaccine responses in identical twins.

Sample: CD4+ T cells sorted from blood. This chain joins TRBV12-5 and TRBJ2-6; tentatively, D is TRBD1 (5 bases). The clonotype originates from a woman aged 18-29 years in good health. CDR3: CASGPKSGSGANVLTF. The CDR3 DNA reads as TGTGCTAGTGGTCCAAAATCAGGGTCCGGGGCCAACGTCCTGACTTTC.